Presented here are 29 T cell receptor beta chains from one specimen sequenced in a study of beta chain features in type 1 diabetes. Study-wide points: There was a moderate but significant shortening of TCRB CDR3s in all four CD4+ subsets of Type 1 diabetes patients.

These receptors' antigens are unknown. The whole isolated RNA underwent reverse transcription, so sequencing captured expressed TCRB transcripts. Sequencing used immunoSEQ multiplex PCR; TCRdb keeps in-frame clones, though not all of them. The repertoire holds approximately 730,000 clones, with under 15% as singletons. The specimen was naive CD4+ T cells from blood. Source of these receptors: a man younger than 35 with type 1 diabetes.

As to this clone: Other DNA sequences in the sample encode the same CDR3. CDR3 in amino acids: CASSERGYEQYF. In DNA form, the CDR3 reads TGTGCCAGCAGTGAGCGAGGCTACGAGCAGTACTTC. The V call is TRBV2, the J call TRBJ2-7; unclear D gene. Germline V CDR1 and CDR2: SNHLY, FYNNEI. This CDR3 has 12 residues. The V end lost 3 bases, the J end lost 3 bases, and 6 bases lay between the germline ends.

This clone was seen a few times. J is TRBJ2-5 and V is TRBV19; 10 positions match TRBD1. The ends lost 5 bases at V and 1 base at J; junction bases unmatched: 7. The V gene's germline CDR1 is LNHDA and CDR2 SQIVND (reference sequence). This CDR3 is built from 16 residues. The CDR3 reads CASSPLDRGFQETQYF. The CDR3 region has the DNA TGTGCCAGTAGTCCTCTGGACAGGGGGTTCCAAGAGACCCAGTACTTC. The full variable domain, its missing parts supplied by reference TRBV19 and TRBJ2-5, is DGGITQSPKYLFRKEGQNVTLSCEQNLNHDAMYWYRQDPGQGLRLIYYSQIVNDFQKGDIAEGYSVSREKKESFPLTVTSAQKNPTAFYLCASSPLDRGFQETQYFGPGTRLLVL.

This clone occurred a few times. The same CDR3 is also encoded by other DNA sequences in this sample. V and J are TRBV7-9 and TRBJ1-6; tentatively, D is TRBD1 (6 bases). V lost 0 bases and J 10 bases, leaving 7 bases between the germline ends. CDR3 size: 13 residues. The germline CDR1 and CDR2 sequences are SEHNR and FQNEAQ (reference sequence). In DNA, the CDR3 is TGTGCCAGCAGCTTAGCGCAGGGGTCACCCCTCCACTTT. Translation: CASSLAQGSPLHF. The complete variable domain, with remaining parts taken from reference TRBV7-9 and TRBJ1-6, reads DTGVSQNPRHKITKRGQNVTFRCDPISEHNRLYWYRQTLGQGPEFLTYFQNEAQLEKSRLLSDRFSAERPKGSFSTLEIQRTEQGDSAMYLCASSLAQGSPLHFGNGTRLTVT.

J is TRBJ2-5 and V is TRBV5-1; the D is unclear. The V end was cut by 4 bases, the J end by 1 base, with 14 bases between. The CDR3 consists of 15 residues. CDR1 SGHRS and CDR2 YFSETQ come from the germline V gene. The CDR3 reads CASSLPDGPQETQYF. CDR3 sequence (DNA): TGCGCCAGCAGCCTGCCTGACGGGCCCCAAGAGACCCAGTACTTC.

This clone was seen a handful of times. Other DNA sequences in this sample translate to the same CDR3. This chain joins TRBV30 and TRBJ1-1; unclear D gene. The V end lost 3 bases, the J end lost 1 base, and 9 bases lay between the germline ends. CDR1 and CDR2 (germline): GTSNPN, SVGIG (reference sequence). This CDR3 has 13 amino acids. CDR3 in amino acids: CAWSGLGNTEAFF. The CDR3 DNA reads as TGTGCCTGGAGCGGGCTGGGGAACACTGAAGCTTTCTTT.

The V gene is TRBV10-3, the J gene TRBJ2-6; perhaps TRBD1 as D (5 bases). Per germline, CDR1 ENHRY and CDR2 SYGVKD. This CDR3 has 16 residues. Trimming pared 3 bases from V and 2 bases from J, leaving 11 bases between. CDR3 residues: CAISEGALAGANVLTF. CDR3 DNA: TGTGCCATCAGTGAAGGGGCGCTTGCTGGGGCCAACGTCCTGACTTTC.

This rearrangement joins TRBV4-1 to TRBJ2-7, with D possibly TRBD2 on 5 matching bases. The CDR3 spans 16 residues. Germline CDR1 is MGHRA and CDR2 is YSYEKL. The V end was cut by 0 bases, the J end by 0 bases, with 12 bases between. CDR3 DNA sequence: TGCGCCAGCAGCCAAGAAAGTGCGGGCTTCTCCTACGAGCAGTACTTC. This translates into CASSQESAGFSYEQYF.

The chain employs TRBV28 and TRBJ1-4; TRBD1 agrees at 8 bases. V was pared by 3 bases and J by 8 bases, with 5 bases of the junction left unmatched. CDR1 MDHEN and CDR2 SYDVKM come from the germline V gene. The CDR3 is 14 amino acids. CDR3 in amino acids: CASSFSDREEKLFF. The CDR3, as DNA: TGTGCCAGCAGTTTTTCGGACAGGGAAGAAAAACTGTTTTTT.

This clone came up a few times. The chain couples TRBV12-5 to TRBJ1-5; D is ambiguous. The CDR3 runs to 12 residues. Germline assignment: CDR1 LGHNT and CDR2 FRNRAP. The V gene lost 7 bases and the J gene lost 1 base, with 5 bases spanning the gap. CDR3 bases: TGTGCTAGTGCGTCGAGCAATCAGCCCCAGCATTTT. Protein product: CASASSNQPQHF.

The rearrangement links TRBV30 to TRBJ1-6, with D perhaps TRBD1 (5 bases). Germline V gene lookup returns CDR1 GTSNPN and CDR2 SVGIG (reference sequence). V was shortened by 2 bases and J by 7 bases, with 12 bases between the two germline ends. The CDR3 contains 14 residues. CDR3 sequence reads: CAWSRDFSNSPLHF. In DNA form, the CDR3 reads TGTGCCTGGAGTAGGGACTTTTCCAATTCACCCCTCCACTTT.

This clone occurred a few times. This sequence joins TRBV4-2 and TRBJ1-1; D may be TRBD1 (6 bases). V gave up 3 bases and J gave up 1 base, with 6 bases separating them. The germline gives CDR1 LGHNA, CDR2 YNFKEQ. CDR3 length: 13 residues. This chain's CDR3 is CASSQGQNTEAFF. CDR3 nucleotides: TGTGCCAGCAGCCAGGGACAGAACACTGAAGCTTTCTTT.

The genes are TRBV19 and TRBJ2-1, with D possibly being TRBD2 (5 bases). Germline V CDR1 and CDR2: LNHDA, SQIVND (reference sequence). The CDR3 totals 15 residues. V lost 3 bases to trimming and J lost 7 bases, with 16 bases between them. As DNA, the CDR3 is TGTGCCAGTAGTATGGCCCGAGGGTCCCGGAATGAGCAGTTCTTC. Translated, it gives CASSMARGSRNEQFF.

The chain employs TRBV6-5 and TRBJ1-2; weak D call: TRBD1 (6 bases). V was pared by 0 bases and J by 8 bases, with 13 bases between. The germline V gene has CDR1 MNHEY and CDR2 SVGAGI. This CDR3 region has 14 residues. The CDR3 sequence: CASSYSWQGSGYTF. CDR3 nucleotide sequence: TGTGCCAGCAGTTACTCGTGGCAGGGGAGCGGCTACACCTTC.

The V call is TRBV30, the J call TRBJ1-2, with a possible D match to TRBD1 (5 bases). Germline CDR1 reads GTSNPN; CDR2 reads SVGIG (reference sequence). CDR3 length: 13 amino acids. V was clipped by 5 bases and J by 6 bases, with 16 bases between them. As DNA, the CDR3 is TGTGCCTGGTCCCAGGGAGGTGCCAATGGCTACACCTTC. Protein sequence: CAWSQGGANGYTF.

The chain joins TRBV29-1 to TRBJ1-1; 10 nucleotides match TRBD1. The CDR3 loop spans 15 amino acids. Germline CDR1 and CDR2: SQVTM and ANQGSEA. Trimming removed 3 bases from V and 4 bases from J; junction bases left unmatched: 8. As DNA, the CDR3 is TGCAGCGTTGACCTACTCCGGGACAGGGGCACTGAAGCTTTCTTT. It specifies CSVDLLRDRGTEAFF.

This chain joins TRBV18 and TRBJ2-3, with 7 bases aligning to TRBD1. The CDR3 has 15 amino acids. Trimming removed 3 bases from V and 2 bases from J; junction bases left unmatched: 5. Germline V gives CDR1 KGHSH, CDR2 LQKENI. CDR3 amino acids: CASSPRTGYTDTQYF. In DNA form, the CDR3 reads TGTGCCAGCTCACCGAGGACAGGCTACACAGATACGCAGTATTTT. The full variable domain, with the rest looked up from reference TRBV18 and TRBJ2-3, is NAGVMQNPRHLVRRRGQEARLRCSPMKGHSHVYWYRQLPEEGLKFMVYLQKENIIDESGMPKERFSAEFPKEGPSILRIQQVVRGDSAAYFCASSPRTGYTDTQYFGPGTRLTVL.

About this clone itself: Other DNA sequences from this sample encode an identical CDR3 as well. The genes are TRBV27 and TRBJ1-1; no firm D call. There are 11 residues in the CDR3. V lost 9 bases and J lost 0, with 5 bases in between. From germline, CDR1 is MNHEY and CDR2 SMNVEV (reference sequence). CDR3 region: CASRMNTEAFF. CDR3 in DNA: TGTGCCAGTAGGATGAACACTGAAGCTTTCTTT.

This clone was counted a few times. The chain links TRBV7-9 to TRBJ1-5; 8 bases line up with TRBD1. Germline-derived CDR1 and CDR2 are SEHNR and FQNEAQ (reference sequence). CDR3 length: 15 amino acids. V shed 3 bases, J shed 4 bases, and the junction held 5 bases outside the gene matches. The CDR3 DNA sequence: TGTGCCAGCAGCTTGGGAGGACAGGGAAATCAGCCCCAGCATTTT. Translated, it gives CASSLGGQGNQPQHF.

J is TRBJ1-1 and V is TRBV11-1, with D hard to call. Germline assignment: CDR1 SGHAT and CDR2 FQDESV (reference sequence). Deletions cut 3 bases from V and 5 bases from J, with 7 bases between. The CDR3 sequence is 12 residues long. DNA of the CDR3: TGTGCCAGCAGCTTTTATGGAACTGAAGCTTTCTTT. It is translated as CASSFYGTEAFF.

The rearrangement joins TRBV15 to TRBJ2-5; 7 positions agree with TRBD1. Germline CDR1 LNHNV, CDR2 YYDKDF (reference sequence). V lost 3 bases and J lost 5; bases outside the gene matches: 9. This CDR3 contains 15 residues. CDR3 bases: TGTGCCACCAGCAGGGGGACAGCGGACCTGGAGACCCAGTACTTC. Translating gives CATSRGTADLETQYF. Full variable domain (rest looked up from reference TRBV15 and TRBJ2-5): DAMVIQNPRYQVTQFGKPVTLSCSQTLNHNVMYWYQQKSSQAPKLLFHYYDKDFNNEADTPDNFQSRRPNTSFCFLDIRSPGLGDTAMYLCATSRGTADLETQYFGPGTRLLVL.

This clone was seen a few times. The CDR3, as DNA: TGTGCCAGCAGCTTGGGACCGGTCGTTGCACCGCAGCCCCAGCATTTT. Translated: CASSLGPVVAPQPQHF. The rearrangement links TRBV5-4 to TRBJ1-5, with D unclear. The germline V gene has CDR1 SGHNT and CDR2 YYREEE (reference sequence). Between the trimmed V and J ends, which lost 0 bases and 7 bases, there was a span of 17 bases. The CDR3 length is 16 residues.

J is TRBJ2-3 and V is TRBV9; D is unclear. The V end lost 0 bases, the J end lost 4 bases, and 12 bases lay between the germline ends. The CDR3 is made up of 15 amino acids. CDR1 is SGDLS and CDR2 is YYNGEE in the germline V gene. In nucleotides, the CDR3 is TGTGCCAGCAGCGTAGGATGGGATGGGGCAGATACGCAGTATTTT. Amino acid sequence: CASSVGWDGADTQYF.

The sample holds a few counts of this clone. V is TRBV27 and J is TRBJ2-2; the D gene is possibly TRBD2 (5 bases). Germline values: CDR1 MNHEY, CDR2 SMNVEV (reference sequence). V shed 5 bases and J shed 4 bases, with 11 bases lying between them. The CDR3 consists of 14 residues. In DNA, the CDR3 is TGTGCCAGCAGTCAGAGGGTCGGCACCGGGGAGCTGTTTTTT. The encoded protein is CASSQRVGTGELFF.

This clone has more than one count but fewer than ten. The CDR3 nucleotides read TGTGCCAGCAGCTTAGAACGCATCACCGGGGAGCTGTTTTTT. This codes for CASSLERITGELFF. V gene TRBV7-8 combines with J gene TRBJ2-2; D is unclear. Trimming took 1 base from V and 4 from J, leaving 7 bases between them. Per the germline V gene, CDR1 is SGHVS and CDR2 is FQNEAQ. The CDR3 has 14 amino acids. The full variable domain, its missing parts supplied by reference TRBV7-8 and TRBJ2-2, is GAGVSQSPRYKVAKRGQDVALRCDPISGHVSLFWYQQALGQGPEFLTYFQNEAQLDKSGLPSDRFFAERPEGSVSTLKIQRTQQEDSAVYLCASSLERITGELFFGEGSRLTVL.

This chain links TRBV6-5 with TRBJ1-2; D call uncertain. Germline V gives CDR1 MNHEY, CDR2 SVGAGI. The V end was cut by 6 bases, the J end by 5 bases, with 13 bases between. CDR3 length: 13 amino acids. In DNA, the CDR3 is TGTGCCAGCAGACCCAGAGATGGGTATGGCTACACCTTC. Amino acid sequence: CASRPRDGYGYTF.

This clone came up a few times. V gene TRBV7-9 combines with J gene TRBJ1-2; no definite D call. Germline loops: CDR1 SEHNR, CDR2 FQNEAQ (reference sequence). The CDR3 runs 11 residues. V lost 5 bases to trimming and J lost 12 bases, with 13 bases between them. CDR3 nucleotides: TGTGCCAGCAGCGATACAAACGCAAACACCTTC. Translation: CASSDTNANTF.

The chain combines TRBV18 with TRBJ2-7; 8 bases map to TRBD1. The V gene end was trimmed by 3 bases and the J gene end by 1 base; junction bases not matched to a gene: 8. CDR1 is KGHSH and CDR2 is LQKENI in the germline V gene. The CDR3 spans 16 residues. DNA of the CDR3: TGTGCCAGCTCACCGTCCTGGGACAGGTCGTCCTACGAGCAGTACTTC. It specifies CASSPSWDRSSYEQYF. The full variable domain, with the rest looked up from reference TRBV18 and TRBJ2-7, is NAGVMQNPRHLVRRRGQEARLRCSPMKGHSHVYWYRQLPEEGLKFMVYLQKENIIDESGMPKERFSAEFPKEGPSILRIQQVVRGDSAAYFCASSPSWDRSSYEQYFGPGTRLTVT.

This chain joins TRBV28 and TRBJ1-1; D is possibly TRBD1 (5 bases). Germline CDR1 reads MDHEN; CDR2 reads SYDVKM. CDR3 size: 14 residues. V lost 7 bases and J 1 base, leaving 13 bases between the germline ends. CDR3 DNA: TGTGCCAGCATTGGGGGGGGAAAGAACACTGAAGCTTTCTTT. This sequence encodes CASIGGGKNTEAFF.

The rearrangement joins TRBV6-4 to TRBJ1-4; 8 bases are a match to TRBD1. Germline CDR1 reads MRHNA; CDR2 reads SNTAGT. There are 15 residues in the CDR3. After removal of 6 bases from V and 6 bases from J, the junction contained 9 bases not matched to a gene. The CDR3 region is CASSRQAGGYEKLFF. CDR3 DNA sequence: TGTGCCAGCAGCCGCCAGGCAGGGGGCTATGAAAAACTGTTTTTT.